The T cell receptor (beta chain) under discussion was sequenced for a study of blood T cell repertoires in COVID-19. Study as a whole: Samples taken during acute and convalescent COVID-19 were collected in the United States, Italy and Spain.

Authors' analysis steps: Scientists estimated how many nucleated cells there were by amplifying reference gene primers. Data came from immunoSEQ multiplex PCR; TCRdb stores just in-frame clones and leaves some out. Clonal size and the V and J genes are those of that table, whereas D and trimming came from the DNA. This sample yields approximately 92,000 clones, of which 82% are seen a single time; around 18% belongs to the top ten. From germline, CDR1 is GTSNPN and CDR2 SVGIG (reference sequence). CDR3 length: 12 amino acids. The V gene lost 7 bases and the J gene lost 7 bases, with 16 bases spanning the gap.

The sequence derives from a man older than 75 with acute or convalescent COVID-19. The J gene is TRBJ1-1, the V gene TRBV30; D is perhaps TRBD1 (6 bases). Material: peripheral blood. In nucleotides, the CDR3 is TGTGCCTCCCTCAGGGGCGGAGGTGAAGCTTTCTTT. This encodes CASLRGGGEAFF.